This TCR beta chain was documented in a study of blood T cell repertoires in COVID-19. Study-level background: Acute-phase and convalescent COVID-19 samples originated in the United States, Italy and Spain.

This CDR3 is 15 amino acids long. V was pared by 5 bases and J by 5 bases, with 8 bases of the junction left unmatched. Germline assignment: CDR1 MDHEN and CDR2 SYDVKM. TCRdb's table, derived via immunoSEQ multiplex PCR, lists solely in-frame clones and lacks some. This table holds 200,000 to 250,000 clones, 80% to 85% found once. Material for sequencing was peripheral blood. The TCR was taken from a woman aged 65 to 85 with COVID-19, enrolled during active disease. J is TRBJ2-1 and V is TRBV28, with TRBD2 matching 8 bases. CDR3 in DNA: TGTGCCAGCAGTCGGGAGGGGATTGTACACAATGAGCAGTTCTTC. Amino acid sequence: CASSREGIVHNEQFF.